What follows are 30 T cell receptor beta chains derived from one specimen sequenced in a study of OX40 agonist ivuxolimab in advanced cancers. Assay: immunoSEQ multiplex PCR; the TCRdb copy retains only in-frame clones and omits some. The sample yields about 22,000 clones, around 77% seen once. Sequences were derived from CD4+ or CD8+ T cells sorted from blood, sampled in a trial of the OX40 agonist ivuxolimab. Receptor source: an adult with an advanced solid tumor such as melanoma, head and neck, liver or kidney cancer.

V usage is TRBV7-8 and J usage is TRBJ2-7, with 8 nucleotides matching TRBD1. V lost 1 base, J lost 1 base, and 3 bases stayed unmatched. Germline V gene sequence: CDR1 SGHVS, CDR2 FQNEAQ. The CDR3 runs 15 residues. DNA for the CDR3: TGTGCCAGCAGCTTAGAGACAGGGGAGTCCTACGAGCAGTACTTC. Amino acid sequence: CASSLETGESYEQYF.

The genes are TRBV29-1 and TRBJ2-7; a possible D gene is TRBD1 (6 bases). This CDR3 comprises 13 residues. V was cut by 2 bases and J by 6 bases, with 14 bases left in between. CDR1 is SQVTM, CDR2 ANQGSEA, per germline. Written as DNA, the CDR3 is TGCAGCGTTGAATCACAGGGTACGGTCGAGCAGTACTTC. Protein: CSVESQGTVEQYF.

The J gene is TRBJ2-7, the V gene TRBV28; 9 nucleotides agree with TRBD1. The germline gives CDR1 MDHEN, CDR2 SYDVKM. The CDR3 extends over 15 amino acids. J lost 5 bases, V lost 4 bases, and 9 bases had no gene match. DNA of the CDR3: TGTGCCAGCAGTTCTCCCGGGACAGGGAACAACGAGCAGTACTTC. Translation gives CASSSPGTGNNEQYF. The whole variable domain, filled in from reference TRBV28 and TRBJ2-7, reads DVKVTQSSRYLVKRTGEKVFLECVQDMDHENMFWYRQDPGLGLRLIYFSYDVKMKEKGDIPEGYSVSREKKERFSLILESASTNQTSMYLCASSSPGTGNNEQYFGPGTRLTVT.

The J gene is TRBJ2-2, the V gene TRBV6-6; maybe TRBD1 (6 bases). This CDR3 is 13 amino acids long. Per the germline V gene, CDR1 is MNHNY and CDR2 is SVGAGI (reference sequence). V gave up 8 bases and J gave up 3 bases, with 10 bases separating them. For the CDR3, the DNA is TGTGCCAGCCCACAGGGCGACACCGGGGAGCTGTTTTTT. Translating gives CASPQGDTGELFF.

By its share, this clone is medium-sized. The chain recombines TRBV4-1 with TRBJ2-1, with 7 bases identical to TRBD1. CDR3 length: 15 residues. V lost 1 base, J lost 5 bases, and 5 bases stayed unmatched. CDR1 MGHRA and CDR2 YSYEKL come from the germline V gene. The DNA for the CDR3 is TGCGCCAGCAGCCAAGTGACAGGGCGAGACAATGAGCAGTTCTTC. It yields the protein CASSQVTGRDNEQFF.

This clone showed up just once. The chain's CDR3 is CATQFLPSGNTIYF. The CDR3 nucleotides are TGTGCCACCCAATTTTTACCCTCTGGAAACACCATATATTTT. The gene calls are TRBV5-6 and TRBJ1-3; D gene unclear. The CDR3 is 14 amino acids. Germline V gives CDR1 SGHDT, CDR2 YYEEEE. V shed 9 bases and J shed 0 bases, with 13 bases lying between them.

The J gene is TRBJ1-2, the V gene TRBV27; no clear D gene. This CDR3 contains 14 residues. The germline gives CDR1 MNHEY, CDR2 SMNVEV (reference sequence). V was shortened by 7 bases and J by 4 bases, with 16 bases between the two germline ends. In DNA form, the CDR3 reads TGTGCCAGCAAGGCTACTTCCCGGATCTATGGCTACACCTTC. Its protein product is CASKATSRIYGYTF.

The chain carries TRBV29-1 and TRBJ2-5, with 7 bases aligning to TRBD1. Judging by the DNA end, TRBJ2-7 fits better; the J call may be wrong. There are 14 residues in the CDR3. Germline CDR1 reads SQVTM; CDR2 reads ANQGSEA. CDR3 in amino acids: CSVEVTGTSYEQYF. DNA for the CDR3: TGCAGCGTTGAGGTGACAGGGACCTCCTACGAGCAGTACTTC.

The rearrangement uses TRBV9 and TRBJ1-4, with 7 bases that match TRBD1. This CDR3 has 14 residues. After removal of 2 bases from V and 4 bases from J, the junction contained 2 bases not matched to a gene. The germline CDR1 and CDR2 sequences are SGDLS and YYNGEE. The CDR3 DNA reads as TGTGCCAGCAGCGTTGGGGACAGTAATGAAAAACTGTTTTTT. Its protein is CASSVGDSNEKLFF.

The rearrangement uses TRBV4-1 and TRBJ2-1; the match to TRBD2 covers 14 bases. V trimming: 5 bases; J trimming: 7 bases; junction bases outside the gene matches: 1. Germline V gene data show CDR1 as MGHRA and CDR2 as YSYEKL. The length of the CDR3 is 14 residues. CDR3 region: CASSRTSGGNEQFF. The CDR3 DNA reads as TGCGCCAGCAGCAGGACTAGCGGGGGGAATGAGCAGTTCTTC.

The CDR3 loop is CASSQDSNTGELFF. The CDR3 DNA reads as TGCGCCAGCAGCCAAGATAGCAACACCGGGGAGCTGTTTTTT. The chain recombines TRBV4-3 with TRBJ2-2, with D hard to call. V lost 0 bases to trimming and J lost 2 bases, with 4 bases between them. The CDR3 is 14 residues long. Germline V lookup: CDR1 LGHNA, CDR2 YSLEER.

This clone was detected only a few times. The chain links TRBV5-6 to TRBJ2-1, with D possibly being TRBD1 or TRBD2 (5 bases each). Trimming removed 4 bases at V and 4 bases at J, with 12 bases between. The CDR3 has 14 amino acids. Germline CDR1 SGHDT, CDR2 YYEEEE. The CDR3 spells CASSAGTSYNEQFF. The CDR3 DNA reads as TGTGCCAGCAGCGCCGGGACCTCTTACAATGAGCAGTTCTTC.

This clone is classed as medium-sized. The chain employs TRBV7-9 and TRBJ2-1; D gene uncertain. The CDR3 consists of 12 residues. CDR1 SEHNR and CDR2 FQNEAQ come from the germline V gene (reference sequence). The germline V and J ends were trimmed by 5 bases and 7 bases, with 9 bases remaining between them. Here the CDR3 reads CASSGDSNEQFF. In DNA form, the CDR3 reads TGTGCCAGCAGCGGGGATAGTAATGAGCAGTTCTTC.

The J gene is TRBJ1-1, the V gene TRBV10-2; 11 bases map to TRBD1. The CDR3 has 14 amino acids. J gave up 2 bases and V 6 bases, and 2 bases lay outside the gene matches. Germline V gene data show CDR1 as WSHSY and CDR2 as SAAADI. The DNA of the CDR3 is TGCGCCAGCAGGGGACAGGGGGTCAACACTGAAGCTTTCTTT. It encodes CASRGQGVNTEAFF.

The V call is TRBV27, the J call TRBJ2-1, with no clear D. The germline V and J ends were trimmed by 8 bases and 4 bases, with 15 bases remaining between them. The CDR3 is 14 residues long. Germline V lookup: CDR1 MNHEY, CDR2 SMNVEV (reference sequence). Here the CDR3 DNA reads TGTGCCAGCTCCCGGGCAGGAAGGTACAATGAGCAGTTCTTC. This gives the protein CASSRAGRYNEQFF.

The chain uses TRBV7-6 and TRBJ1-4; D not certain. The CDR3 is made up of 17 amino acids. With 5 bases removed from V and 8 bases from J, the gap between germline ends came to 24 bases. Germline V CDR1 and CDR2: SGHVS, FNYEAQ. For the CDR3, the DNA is TGTGCCAGCAGCAGCCAACCCCCGGAGGGCCTAAAAGAAAAACTGTTTTTT. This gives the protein CASSSQPPEGLKEKLFF.

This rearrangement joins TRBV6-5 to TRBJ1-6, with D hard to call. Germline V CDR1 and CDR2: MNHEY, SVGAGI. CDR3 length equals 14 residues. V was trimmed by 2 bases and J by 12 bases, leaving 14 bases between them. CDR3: CASSYGAGRGPLHF. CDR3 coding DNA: TGTGCCAGCAGTTACGGAGCCGGGAGAGGACCCCTCCACTTT.

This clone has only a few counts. CDR3 residues: CATPLGNYGYTF. CDR3 nucleotide sequence: TGTGCCACCCCATTGGGTAACTATGGCTACACCTTC. The chain has TRBV10-3 and TRBJ1-2; D is ambiguous. Germline assignment: CDR1 ENHRY and CDR2 SYGVKD. There are 12 residues in the CDR3. Trimming shortened V by 10 bases and J by 1 base, and 10 bases separated the two germline ends.

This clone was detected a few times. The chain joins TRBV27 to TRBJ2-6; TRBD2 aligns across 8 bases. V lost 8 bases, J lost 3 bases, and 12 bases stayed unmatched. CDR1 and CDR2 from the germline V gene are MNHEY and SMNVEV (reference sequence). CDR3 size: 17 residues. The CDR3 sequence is CASGTGTRGNGANVLTF. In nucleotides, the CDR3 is TGTGCCAGCGGGACCGGGACTAGAGGAAATGGGGCCAACGTCCTGACTTTC.

CDR3 region: CASSLPSGTIYGYTF. The CDR3 DNA reads as TGTGCCAGCAGCTTGCCTTCAGGAACTATCTATGGCTACACCTTC. V usage is TRBV5-6 and J usage is TRBJ1-2; D call uncertain. Germline V gives CDR1 SGHDT, CDR2 YYEEEE. The length of the CDR3 is 15 residues. V was pared by 1 base and J by 4 bases, with 14 bases between.

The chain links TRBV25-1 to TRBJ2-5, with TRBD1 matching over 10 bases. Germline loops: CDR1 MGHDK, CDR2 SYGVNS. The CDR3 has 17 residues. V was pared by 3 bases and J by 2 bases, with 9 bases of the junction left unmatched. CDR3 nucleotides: TGTGCCAGCAGTGAGACGGGGGGACAGGGGATTCAAGAGACCCAGTACTTC. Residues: CASSETGGQGIQETQYF.

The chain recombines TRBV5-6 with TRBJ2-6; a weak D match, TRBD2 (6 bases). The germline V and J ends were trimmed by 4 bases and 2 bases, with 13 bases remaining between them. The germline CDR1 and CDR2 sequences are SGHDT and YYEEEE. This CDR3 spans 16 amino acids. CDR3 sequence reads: CASSGGGAPGANVLTF. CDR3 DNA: TGTGCCAGCAGCGGAGGAGGGGCGCCTGGGGCCAACGTCCTGACTTTC.

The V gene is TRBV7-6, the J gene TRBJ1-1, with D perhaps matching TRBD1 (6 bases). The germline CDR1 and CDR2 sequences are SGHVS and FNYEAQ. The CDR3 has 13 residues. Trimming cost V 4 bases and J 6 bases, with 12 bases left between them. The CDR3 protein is CASSYGGQAEAFF. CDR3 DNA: TGTGCCAGCAGCTACGGGGGGCAGGCTGAAGCTTTCTTT. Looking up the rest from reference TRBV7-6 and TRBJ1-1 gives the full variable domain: GAGVSQSPRYKVTKRGQDVALRCDPISGHVSLYWYRQALGQGPEFLTYFNYEAQQDKSGLPNDRFSAERPEGSISTLTIQRTEQRDSAMYRCASSYGGQAEAFFGQGTRLTVV.

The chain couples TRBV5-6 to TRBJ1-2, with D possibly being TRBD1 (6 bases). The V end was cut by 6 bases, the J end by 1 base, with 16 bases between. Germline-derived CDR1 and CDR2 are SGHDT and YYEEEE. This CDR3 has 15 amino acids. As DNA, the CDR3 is TGTGCCAGCACGAATTGGCTAGGGGGTAACTATGGCTACACCTTC. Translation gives CASTNWLGGNYGYTF.

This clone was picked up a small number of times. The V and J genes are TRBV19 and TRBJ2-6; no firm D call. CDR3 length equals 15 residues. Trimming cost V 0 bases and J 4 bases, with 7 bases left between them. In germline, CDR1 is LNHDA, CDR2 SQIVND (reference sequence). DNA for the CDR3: TGTGCCAGTAGTATAGAGCCCGGCGGGGCCAACGTCCTGACTTTC. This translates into CASSIEPGGANVLTF.

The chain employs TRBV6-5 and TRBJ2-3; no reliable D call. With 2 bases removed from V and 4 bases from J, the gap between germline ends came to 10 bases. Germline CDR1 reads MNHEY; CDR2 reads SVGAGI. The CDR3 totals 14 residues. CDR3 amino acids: CASSYGGGADTQYF. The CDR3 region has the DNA TGTGCCAGCAGTTACGGTGGTGGCGCAGATACGCAGTATTTT.

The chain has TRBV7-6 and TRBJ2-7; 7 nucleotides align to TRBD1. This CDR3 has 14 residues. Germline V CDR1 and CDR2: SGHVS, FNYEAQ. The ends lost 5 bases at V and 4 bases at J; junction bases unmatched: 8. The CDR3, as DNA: TGTGCCAGCAGCCCCAGGGACAGTCATTACGAGCAGTACTTC. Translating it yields CASSPRDSHYEQYF.

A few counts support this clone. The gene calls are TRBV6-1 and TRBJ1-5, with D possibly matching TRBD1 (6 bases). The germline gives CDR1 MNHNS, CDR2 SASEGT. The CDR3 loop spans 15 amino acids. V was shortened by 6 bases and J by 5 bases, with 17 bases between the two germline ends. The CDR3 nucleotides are TGTGCCAGCAGCCCCGACAGGACGGCGTATCAGCCCCAGCATTTT. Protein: CASSPDRTAYQPQHF.

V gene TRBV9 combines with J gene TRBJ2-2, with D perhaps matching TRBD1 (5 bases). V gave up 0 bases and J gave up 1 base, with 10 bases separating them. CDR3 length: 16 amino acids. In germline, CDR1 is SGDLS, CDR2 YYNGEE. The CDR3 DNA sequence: TGTGCCAGCAGCGTAGACAGGCTGTGGAACACCGGGGAGCTGTTTTTT. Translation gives CASSVDRLWNTGELFF.

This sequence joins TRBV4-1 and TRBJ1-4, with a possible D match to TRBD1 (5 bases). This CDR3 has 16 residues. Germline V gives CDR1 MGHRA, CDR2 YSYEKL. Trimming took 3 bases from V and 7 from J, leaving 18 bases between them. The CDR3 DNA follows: TGCGCCAGCAGCCAGGGAGGGGCTGCTCTTGGTGAAAAACTGTTTTTT. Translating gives CASSQGGAALGEKLFF.